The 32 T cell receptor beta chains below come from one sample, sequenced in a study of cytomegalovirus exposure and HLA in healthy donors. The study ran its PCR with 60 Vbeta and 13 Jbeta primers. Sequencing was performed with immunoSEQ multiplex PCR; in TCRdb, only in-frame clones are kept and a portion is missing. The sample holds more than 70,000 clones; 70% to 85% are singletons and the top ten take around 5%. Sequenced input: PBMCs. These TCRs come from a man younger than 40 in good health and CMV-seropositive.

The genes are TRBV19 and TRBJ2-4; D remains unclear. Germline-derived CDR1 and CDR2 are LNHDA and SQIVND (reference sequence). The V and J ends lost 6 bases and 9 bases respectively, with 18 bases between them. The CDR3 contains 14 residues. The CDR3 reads CASRETLLTGIQYF. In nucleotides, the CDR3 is TGTGCCAGTAGGGAGACGCTATTAACGGGCATTCAGTACTTC.

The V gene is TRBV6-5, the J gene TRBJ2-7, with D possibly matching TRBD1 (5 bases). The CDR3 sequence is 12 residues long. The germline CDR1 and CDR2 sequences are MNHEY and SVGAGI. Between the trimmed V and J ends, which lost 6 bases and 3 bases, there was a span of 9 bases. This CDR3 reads CASSRDSYEQYF. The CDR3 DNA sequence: TGTGCCAGCAGCCGCGACAGCTACGAGCAGTACTTC.

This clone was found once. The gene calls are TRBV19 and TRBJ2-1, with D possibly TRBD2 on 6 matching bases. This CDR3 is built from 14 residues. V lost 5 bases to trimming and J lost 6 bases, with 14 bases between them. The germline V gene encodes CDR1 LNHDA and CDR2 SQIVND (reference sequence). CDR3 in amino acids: CASSPDRRANEQFF. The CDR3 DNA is TGTGCCAGTAGTCCCGACCGGAGGGCCAATGAGCAGTTCTTC. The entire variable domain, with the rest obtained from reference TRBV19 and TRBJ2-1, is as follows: DGGITQSPKYLFRKEGQNVTLSCEQNLNHDAMYWYRQDPGQGLRLIYYSQIVNDFQKGDIAEGYSVSREKKESFPLTVTSAQKNPTAFYLCASSPDRRANEQFFGPGTRLTVL.

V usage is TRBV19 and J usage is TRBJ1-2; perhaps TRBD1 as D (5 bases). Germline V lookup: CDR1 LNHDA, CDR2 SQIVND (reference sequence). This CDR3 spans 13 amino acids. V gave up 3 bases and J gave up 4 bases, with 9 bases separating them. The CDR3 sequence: CASSIGGFYGYTF. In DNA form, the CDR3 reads TGTGCCAGTAGTATTGGGGGGTTCTATGGCTACACCTTC.

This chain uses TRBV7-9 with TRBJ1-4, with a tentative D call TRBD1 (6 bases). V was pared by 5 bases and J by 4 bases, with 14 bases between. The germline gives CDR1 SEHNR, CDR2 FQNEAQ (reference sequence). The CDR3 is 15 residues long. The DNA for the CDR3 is TGTGCCAGCAGCGGTCCACAGGGTATTAATGAAAAACTGTTTTTT. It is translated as CASSGPQGINEKLFF.

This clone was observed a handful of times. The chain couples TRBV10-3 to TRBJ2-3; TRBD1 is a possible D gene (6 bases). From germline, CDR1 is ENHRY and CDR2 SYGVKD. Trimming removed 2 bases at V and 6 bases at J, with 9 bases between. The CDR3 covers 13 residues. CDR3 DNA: TGTGCCATCAGTGAGGGGCAGGGGGATACGCAGTATTTT. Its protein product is CAISEGQGDTQYF.

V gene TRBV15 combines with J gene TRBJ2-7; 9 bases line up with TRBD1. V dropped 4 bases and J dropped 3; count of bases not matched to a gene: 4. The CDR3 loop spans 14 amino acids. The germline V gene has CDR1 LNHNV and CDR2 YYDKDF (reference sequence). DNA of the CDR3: TGTGCCACCAGCACATGGGACAGGGTCTACGAGCAGTACTTC. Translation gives CATSTWDRVYEQYF.

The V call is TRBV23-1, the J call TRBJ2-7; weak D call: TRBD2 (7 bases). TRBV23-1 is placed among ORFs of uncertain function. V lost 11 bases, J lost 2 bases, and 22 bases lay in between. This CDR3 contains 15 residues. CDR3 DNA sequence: TGCGCCCCCGCAAGGGGGGAGGGGCAAACCTACGAGCAGTACTTC. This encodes CAPARGEGQTYEQYF.

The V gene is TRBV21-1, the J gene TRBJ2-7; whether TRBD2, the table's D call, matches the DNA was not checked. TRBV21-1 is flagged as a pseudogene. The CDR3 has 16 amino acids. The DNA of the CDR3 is TGTGCCAGCAGCACATGGACTAGCGGGAGGGAATACGAGCAGTACTTC. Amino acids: CASSTWTSGREYEQYF.

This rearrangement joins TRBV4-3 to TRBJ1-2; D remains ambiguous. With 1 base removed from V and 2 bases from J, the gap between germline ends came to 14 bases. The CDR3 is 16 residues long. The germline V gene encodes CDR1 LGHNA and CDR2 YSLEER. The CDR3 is CASSQVAGPLNYGYTF. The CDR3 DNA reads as TGCGCCAGCAGCCAAGTTGCAGGCCCTTTAAACTATGGCTACACCTTC.

CDR3 DNA: TGTGCCTGGAGTGTGAGGCGTAACTACGAGCAGTACTTC. As protein: CAWSVRRNYEQYF. The V gene is TRBV30, the J gene TRBJ2-7; no firm D call. V was trimmed by 0 bases and J by 3 bases, leaving 9 bases between them. CDR1 and CDR2 (germline): GTSNPN, SVGIG (reference sequence). The CDR3 has 13 amino acids.

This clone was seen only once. The CDR3 coding sequence is TGCGCCAGCAGCCCCGGGACAGGGAAACTCTTGAATGAGCAGTTCTTC. This codes for CASSPGTGKLLNEQFF. The genes are TRBV5-1 and TRBJ2-1, with 9 bases fitting TRBD1. CDR3 length equals 16 residues. V gave up 4 bases and J gave up 7 bases; unmatched junction bases: 12. CDR1 and CDR2 from the germline V gene are SGHRS and YFSETQ.

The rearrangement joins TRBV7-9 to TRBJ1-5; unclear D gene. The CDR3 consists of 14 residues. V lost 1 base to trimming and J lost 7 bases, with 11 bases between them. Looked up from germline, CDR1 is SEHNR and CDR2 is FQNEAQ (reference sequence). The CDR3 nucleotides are TGTGCCAGCAGCTTAGAGGCCCGGGAGCAGCCCCAGCATTTT. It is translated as CASSLEAREQPQHF.

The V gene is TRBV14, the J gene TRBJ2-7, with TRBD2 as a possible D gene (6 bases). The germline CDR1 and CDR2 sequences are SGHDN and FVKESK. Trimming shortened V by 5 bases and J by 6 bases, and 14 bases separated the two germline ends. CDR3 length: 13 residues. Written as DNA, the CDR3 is TGTGCCAGCAGCGTTGTTGAGGGAGGCGAGCAGTACTTC. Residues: CASSVVEGGEQYF.

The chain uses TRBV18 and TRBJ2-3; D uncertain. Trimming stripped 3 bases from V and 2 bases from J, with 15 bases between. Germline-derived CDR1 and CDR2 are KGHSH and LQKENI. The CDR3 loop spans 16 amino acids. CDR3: CASSPKEQKFTDTQYF. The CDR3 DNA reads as TGTGCCAGCTCACCTAAGGAGCAGAAGTTCACAGATACGCAGTATTTT.

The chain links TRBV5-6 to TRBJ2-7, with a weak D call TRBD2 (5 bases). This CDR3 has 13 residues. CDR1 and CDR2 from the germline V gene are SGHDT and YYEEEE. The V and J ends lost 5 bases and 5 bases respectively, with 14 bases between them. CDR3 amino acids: CASSSGNLHEQYF. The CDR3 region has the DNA TGTGCCAGCAGTTCGGGGAACCTCCACGAGCAGTACTTC.

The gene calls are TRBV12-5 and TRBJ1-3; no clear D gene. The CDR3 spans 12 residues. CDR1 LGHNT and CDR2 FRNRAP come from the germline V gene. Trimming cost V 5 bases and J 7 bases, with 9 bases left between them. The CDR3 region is CASGLPGNTIYF. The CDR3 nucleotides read TGTGCTAGTGGTCTCCCGGGGAACACCATATATTTT.

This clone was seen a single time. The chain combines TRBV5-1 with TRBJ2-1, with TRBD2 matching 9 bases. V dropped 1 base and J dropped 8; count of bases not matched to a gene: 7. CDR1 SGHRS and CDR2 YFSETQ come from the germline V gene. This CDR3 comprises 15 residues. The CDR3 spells CASSLSGTSSDEQFF. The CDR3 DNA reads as TGCGCCAGCAGCTTGTCCGGGACTAGCAGCGATGAGCAGTTCTTC.

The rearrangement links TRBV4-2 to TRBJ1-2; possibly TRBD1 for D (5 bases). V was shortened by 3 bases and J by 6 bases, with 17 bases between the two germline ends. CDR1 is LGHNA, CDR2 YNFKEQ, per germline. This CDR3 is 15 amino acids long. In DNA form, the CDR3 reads TGTGCCAGCAGCCACCTCGGGGGGTTGAAGGATGGCTACACCTTC. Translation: CASSHLGGLKDGYTF.

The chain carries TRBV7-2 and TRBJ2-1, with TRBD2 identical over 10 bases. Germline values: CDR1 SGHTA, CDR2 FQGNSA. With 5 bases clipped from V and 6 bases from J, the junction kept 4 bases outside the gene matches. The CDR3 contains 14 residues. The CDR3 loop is CASSVSGRSNEQFF. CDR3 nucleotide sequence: TGTGCCAGCAGCGTTAGCGGGAGGAGCAATGAGCAGTTCTTC.

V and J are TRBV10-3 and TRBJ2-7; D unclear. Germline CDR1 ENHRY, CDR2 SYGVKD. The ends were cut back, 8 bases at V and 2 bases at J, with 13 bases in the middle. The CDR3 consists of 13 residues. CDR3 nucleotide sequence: TGTGCCATCCAGTACCCCAACACCTACGAGCAGTACTTC. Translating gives CAIQYPNTYEQYF.

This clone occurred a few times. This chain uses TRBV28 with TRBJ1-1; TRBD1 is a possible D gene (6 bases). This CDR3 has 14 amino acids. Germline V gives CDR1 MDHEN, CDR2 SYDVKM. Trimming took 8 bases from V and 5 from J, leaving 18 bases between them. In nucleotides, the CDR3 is TGTGCCAGCGGGATACAGGGATCGAGAACTGAAGCTTTCTTT. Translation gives CASGIQGSRTEAFF.

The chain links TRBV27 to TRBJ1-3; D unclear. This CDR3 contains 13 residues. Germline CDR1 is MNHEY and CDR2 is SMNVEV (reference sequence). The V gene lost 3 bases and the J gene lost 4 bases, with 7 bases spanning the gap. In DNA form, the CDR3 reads TGTGCCAGCAGTTTTTCGTCCGGAAACACCATATATTTT. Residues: CASSFSSGNTIYF.

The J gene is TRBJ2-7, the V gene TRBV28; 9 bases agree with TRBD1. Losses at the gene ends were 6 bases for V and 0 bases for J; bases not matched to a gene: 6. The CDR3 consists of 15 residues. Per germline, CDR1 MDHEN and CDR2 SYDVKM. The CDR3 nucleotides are TGTGCCAGCAGACGACAGGGGGGGATCTCCTACGAGCAGTACGTC. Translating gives CASRRQGGISYEQYV.

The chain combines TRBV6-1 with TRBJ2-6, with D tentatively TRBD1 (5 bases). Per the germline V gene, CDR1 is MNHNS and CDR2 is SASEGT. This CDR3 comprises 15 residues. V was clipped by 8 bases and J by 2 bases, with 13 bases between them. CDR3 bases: TGTGCCAGCTTGAGTCAGGGTGCTGGGGCCAACGTCCTGACTTTC. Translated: CASLSQGAGANVLTF.

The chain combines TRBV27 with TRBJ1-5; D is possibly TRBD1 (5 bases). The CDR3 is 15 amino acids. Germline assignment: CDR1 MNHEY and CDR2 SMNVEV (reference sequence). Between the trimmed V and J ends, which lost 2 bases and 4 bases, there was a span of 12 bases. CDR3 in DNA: TGTGCCAGCAGTTTACGGGCGGGGGTGAATCAGCCCCAGCATTTT. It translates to CASSLRAGVNQPQHF.

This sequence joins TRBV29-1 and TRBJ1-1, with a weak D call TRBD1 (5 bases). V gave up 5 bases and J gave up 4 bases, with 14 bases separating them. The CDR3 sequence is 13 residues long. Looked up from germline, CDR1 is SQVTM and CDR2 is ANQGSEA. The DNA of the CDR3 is TGCAGCGTTACTAAGGGGTTGGGCACTGAAGCTTTCTTT. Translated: CSVTKGLGTEAFF. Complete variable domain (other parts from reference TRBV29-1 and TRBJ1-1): SAVISQKPSRDICQRGTSLTIQCQVDSQVTMMFWYRQQPGQSLTLIATANQGSEATYESGFVIDKFPISRPNLTFSTLTVSNMSPEDSSIYLCSVTKGLGTEAFFGQGTRLTVV.

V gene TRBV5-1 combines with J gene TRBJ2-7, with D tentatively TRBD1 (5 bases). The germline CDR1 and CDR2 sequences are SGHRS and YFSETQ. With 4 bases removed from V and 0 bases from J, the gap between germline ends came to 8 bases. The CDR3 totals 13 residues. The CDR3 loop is CASSPDSSYEQYF. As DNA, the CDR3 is TGCGCCAGCAGCCCCGACAGCTCCTACGAGCAGTACTTC.

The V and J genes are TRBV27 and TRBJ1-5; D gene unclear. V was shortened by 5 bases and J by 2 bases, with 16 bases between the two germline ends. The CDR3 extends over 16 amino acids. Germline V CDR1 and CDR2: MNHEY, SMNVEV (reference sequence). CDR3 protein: CASSPLAGRGNQPQHF. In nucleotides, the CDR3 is TGTGCCAGCAGTCCCCTTGCGGGTCGGGGCAATCAGCCCCAGCATTTT.

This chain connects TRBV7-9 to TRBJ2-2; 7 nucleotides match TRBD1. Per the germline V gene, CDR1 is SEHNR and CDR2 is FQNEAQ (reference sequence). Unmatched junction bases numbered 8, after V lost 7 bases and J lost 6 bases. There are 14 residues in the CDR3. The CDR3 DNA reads TGTGCCAGCACTCGACAGGGTGCGGCCGGGGAGCTGTTTTTT. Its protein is CASTRQGAAGELFF.

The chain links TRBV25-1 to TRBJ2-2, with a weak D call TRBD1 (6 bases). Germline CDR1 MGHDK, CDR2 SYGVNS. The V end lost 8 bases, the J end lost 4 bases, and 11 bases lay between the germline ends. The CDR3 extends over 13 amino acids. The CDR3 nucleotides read TGTGCCAGCTTACAGGGTCTCACCGGGGAGCTGTTTTTT. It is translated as CASLQGLTGELFF.

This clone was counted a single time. CDR3 sequence: CASSEDRGSIQQYV. The DNA for the CDR3 is TGTGCCAGCAGTGAAGATCGGGGTAGTATTCAGCAGTACGTC. The V gene is TRBV6-1, the J gene TRBJ2-7, with D possibly TRBD2 on 5 matching bases. The CDR3 extends over 14 amino acids. Germline CDR1 MNHNS, CDR2 SASEGT. V was clipped by 1 base and J by 8 bases, with 15 bases between them.